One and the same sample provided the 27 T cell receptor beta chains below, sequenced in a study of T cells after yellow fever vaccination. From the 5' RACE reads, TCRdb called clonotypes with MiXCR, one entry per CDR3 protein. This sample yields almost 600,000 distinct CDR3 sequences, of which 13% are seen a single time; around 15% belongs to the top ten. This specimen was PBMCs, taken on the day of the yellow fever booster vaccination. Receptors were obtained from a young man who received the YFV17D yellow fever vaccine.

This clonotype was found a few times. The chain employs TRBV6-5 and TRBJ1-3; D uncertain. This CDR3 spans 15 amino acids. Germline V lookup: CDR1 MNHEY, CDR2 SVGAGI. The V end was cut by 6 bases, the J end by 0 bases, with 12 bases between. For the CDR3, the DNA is TGTGCCAGCAGCCTTACTGATTACTCTGGAAACACCATATATTTT. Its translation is CASSLTDYSGNTIYF.

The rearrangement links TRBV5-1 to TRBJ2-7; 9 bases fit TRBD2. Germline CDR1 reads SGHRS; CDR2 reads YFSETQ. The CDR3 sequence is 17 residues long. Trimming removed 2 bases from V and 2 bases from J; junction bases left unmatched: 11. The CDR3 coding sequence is TGCGCCAGCAGCTTAAAAGGCTCGCTAGCGGGAACCTACGAGCAGTACTTC. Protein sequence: CASSLKGSLAGTYEQYF.

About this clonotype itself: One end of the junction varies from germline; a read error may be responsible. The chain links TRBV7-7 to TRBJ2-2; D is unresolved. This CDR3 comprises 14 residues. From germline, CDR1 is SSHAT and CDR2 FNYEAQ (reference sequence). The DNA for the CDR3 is TGTGCTAGCAGCGCCTGGATGAACACCGGGGAGCTGTTTTTT. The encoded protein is CASSAWMNTGELFF.

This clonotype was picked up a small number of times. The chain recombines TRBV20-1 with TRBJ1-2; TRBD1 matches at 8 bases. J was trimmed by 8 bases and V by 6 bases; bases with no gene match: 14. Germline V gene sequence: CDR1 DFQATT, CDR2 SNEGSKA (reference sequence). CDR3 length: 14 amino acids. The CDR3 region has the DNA TGCAGTGCCGAGGCTGACAGGGGAAGTGAAGGCTACACCTTC. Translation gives CSAEADRGSEGYTF.

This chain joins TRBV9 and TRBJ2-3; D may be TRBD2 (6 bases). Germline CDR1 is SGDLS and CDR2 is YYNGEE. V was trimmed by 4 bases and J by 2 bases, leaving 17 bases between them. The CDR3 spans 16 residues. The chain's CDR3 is CASSPRGLGPTDTQYF. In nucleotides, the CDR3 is TGTGCCAGCAGCCCCCGGGGACTTGGACCCACAGATACGCAGTATTTT.

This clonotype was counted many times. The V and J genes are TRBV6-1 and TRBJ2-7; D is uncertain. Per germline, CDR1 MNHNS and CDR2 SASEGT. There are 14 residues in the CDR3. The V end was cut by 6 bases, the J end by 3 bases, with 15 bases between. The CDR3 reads CASRASTWVYEQYF. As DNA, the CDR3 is TGTGCCAGCAGGGCCTCGACCTGGGTCTACGAGCAGTACTTC.

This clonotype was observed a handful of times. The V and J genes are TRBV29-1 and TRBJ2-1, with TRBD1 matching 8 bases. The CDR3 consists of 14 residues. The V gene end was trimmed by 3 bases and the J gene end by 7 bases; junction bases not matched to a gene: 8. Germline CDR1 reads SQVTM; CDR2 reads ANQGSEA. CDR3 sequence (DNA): TGCAGCGTTGATGGGCAGGGGGCCTTGAATGAGCAGTTCTTC. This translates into CSVDGQGALNEQFF.

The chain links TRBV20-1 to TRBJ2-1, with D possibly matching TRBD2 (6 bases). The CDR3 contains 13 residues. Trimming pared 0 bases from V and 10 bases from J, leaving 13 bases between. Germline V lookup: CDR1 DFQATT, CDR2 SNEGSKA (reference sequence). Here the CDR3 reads CSARDGRGREQFF. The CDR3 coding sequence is TGCAGTGCTAGAGATGGGCGGGGTCGCGAGCAGTTCTTC.

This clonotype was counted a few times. The CDR3 spells CASSLLGSGRSYEQYF. CDR3 DNA: TGTGCCAGCAGCCTCCTAGGTAGCGGACGCTCCTACGAGCAGTACTTC. The V and J genes are TRBV12-3 or TRBV12-4 and TRBJ2-7; D possibly corresponds to TRBD2 (6 bases). The CDR3 is made up of 16 amino acids. Trimming left V 6 bases short and J 0 bases short, with 18 bases between.

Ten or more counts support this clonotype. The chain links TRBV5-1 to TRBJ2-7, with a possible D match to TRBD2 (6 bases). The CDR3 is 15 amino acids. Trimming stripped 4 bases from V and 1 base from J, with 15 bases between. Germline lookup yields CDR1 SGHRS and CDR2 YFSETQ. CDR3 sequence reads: CASSKGGSASYEQYF. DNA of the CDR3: TGCGCCAGCAGCAAGGGAGGAAGTGCTTCCTACGAGCAGTACTTC.

The CDR3 reads CASSLVYRNTEAFF. The CDR3 DNA follows: TGTGCCAGCAGCTTAGTCTATAGGAACACTGAAGCTTTCTTT. The J gene is TRBJ1-1, the V gene TRBV11-2; no clear D gene. With 1 base removed from V and 1 base from J, the gap between germline ends came to 7 bases. The CDR3 has 14 residues. From germline, CDR1 is SGHAT and CDR2 FQNNGV.

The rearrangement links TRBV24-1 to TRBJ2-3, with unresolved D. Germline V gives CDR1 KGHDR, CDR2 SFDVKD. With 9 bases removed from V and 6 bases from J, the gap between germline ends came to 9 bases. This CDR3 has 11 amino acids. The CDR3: CATRNMDTQYF. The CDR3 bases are TGTGCCACCCGAAATATGGATACGCAGTATTTT.

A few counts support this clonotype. CDR3 nucleotide sequence: TGCGCCAGCAGCCAAGATTGGCCGGGACAGGGTCCCTTCTCTGGGGCCAACGTCCTGACTTTC. The encoded protein is CASSQDWPGQGPFSGANVLTF. This chain links TRBV4-1 with TRBJ2-6, with 9 bases aligning to TRBD1. The V gene end was trimmed by 0 bases and the J gene end by 0 bases; junction bases not matched to a gene: 12. The germline CDR1 and CDR2 sequences are MGHRA and YSYEKL. The CDR3 is 21 residues long.

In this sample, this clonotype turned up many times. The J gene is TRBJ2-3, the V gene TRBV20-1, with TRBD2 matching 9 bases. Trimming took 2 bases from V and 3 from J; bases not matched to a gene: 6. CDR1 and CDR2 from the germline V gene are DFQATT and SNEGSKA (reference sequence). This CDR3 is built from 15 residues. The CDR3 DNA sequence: TGCAGTGCTAGAAGCGGGAGGCGTGGAACAGATACGCAGTATTTT. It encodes CSARSGRRGTDTQYF.

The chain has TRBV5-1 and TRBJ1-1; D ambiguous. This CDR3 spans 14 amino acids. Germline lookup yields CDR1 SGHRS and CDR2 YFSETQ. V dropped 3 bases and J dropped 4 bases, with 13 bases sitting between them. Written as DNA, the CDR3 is TGCGCCAGCAGCTCCGGGCCGGGTGGCACTGAAGCTTTCTTT. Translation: CASSSGPGGTEAFF.

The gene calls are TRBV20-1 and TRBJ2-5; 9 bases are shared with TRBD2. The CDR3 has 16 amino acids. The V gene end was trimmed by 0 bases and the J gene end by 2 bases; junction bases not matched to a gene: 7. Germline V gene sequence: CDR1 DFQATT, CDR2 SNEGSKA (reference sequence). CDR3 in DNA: TGCAGTGCTAGAGATTTCCTAGCGGGATGGCAAGAGACCCAGTACTTC. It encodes CSARDFLAGWQETQYF.

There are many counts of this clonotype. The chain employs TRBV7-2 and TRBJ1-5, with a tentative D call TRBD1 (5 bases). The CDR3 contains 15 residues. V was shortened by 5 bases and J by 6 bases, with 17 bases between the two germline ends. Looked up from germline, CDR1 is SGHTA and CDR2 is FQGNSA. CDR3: CASSLGVGLGQPQHF. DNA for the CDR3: TGTGCCAGCAGCCTCGGGGTGGGGCTCGGTCAGCCCCAGCATTTT.

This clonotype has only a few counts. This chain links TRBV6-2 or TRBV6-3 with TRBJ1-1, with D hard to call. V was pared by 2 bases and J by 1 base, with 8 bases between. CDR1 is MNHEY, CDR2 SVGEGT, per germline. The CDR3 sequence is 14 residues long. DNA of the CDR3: TGTGCCAGCAGTTACGGGGTTTCGAACACTGAAGCTTTCTTT. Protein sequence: CASSYGVSNTEAFF.

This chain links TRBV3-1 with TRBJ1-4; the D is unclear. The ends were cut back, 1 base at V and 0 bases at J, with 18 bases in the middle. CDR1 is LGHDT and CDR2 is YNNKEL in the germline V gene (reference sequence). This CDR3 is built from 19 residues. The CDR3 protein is CASSQVRPNPIATNEKLFF. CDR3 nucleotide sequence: TGTGCCAGCAGCCAAGTCAGGCCAAACCCCATTGCAACTAATGAAAAACTGTTTTTT.

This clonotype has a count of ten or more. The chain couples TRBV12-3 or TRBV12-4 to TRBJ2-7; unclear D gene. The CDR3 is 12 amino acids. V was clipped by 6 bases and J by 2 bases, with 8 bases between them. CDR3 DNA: TGTGCCAGCAGCCCTGTCCCCTACGAGCAGTACTTC. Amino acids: CASSPVPYEQYF.

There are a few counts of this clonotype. Here the CDR3 DNA reads TGCAGTGCTAGCCAAGCCGCGTCCCTGTACGAGCAGTACTTC. The encoded protein is CSASQAASLYEQYF. The V call is TRBV20-1, the J call TRBJ2-7; no clear D gene. V gave up 3 bases and J gave up 4 bases, with 16 bases separating them. CDR1 is DFQATT and CDR2 is SNEGSKA in the germline V gene (reference sequence). The CDR3 is made up of 14 amino acids.

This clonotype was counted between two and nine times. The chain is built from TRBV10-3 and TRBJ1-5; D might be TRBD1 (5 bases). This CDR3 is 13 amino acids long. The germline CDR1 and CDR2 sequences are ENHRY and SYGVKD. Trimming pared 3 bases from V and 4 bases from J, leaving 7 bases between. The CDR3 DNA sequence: TGTGCCATCAGTGACCGGGGGAATCAGCCCCAGCATTTT. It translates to CAISDRGNQPQHF.

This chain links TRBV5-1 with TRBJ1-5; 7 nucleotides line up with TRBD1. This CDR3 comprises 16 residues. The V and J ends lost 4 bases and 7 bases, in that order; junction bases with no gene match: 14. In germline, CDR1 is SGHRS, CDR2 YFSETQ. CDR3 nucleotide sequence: TGCGCCAGCAGCAAAGAGGGGGCCTCAGGCGGGCAGCCCCAGCATTTT. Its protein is CASSKEGASGGQPQHF.

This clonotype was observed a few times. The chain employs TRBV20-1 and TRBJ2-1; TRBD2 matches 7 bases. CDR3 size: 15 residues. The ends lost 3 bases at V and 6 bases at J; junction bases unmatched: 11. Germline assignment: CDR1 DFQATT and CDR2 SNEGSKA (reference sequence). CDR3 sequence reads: CSASWGGLGLNEQFF. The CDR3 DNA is TGCAGTGCTAGCTGGGGAGGACTAGGACTCAATGAGCAGTTCTTC.

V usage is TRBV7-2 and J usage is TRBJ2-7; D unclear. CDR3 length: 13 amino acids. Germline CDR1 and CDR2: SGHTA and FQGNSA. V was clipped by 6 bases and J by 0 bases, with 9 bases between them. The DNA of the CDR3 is TGTGCCAGCAGAAGGGCTTCCTCCTACGAGCAGTACTTC. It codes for CASRRASSYEQYF.

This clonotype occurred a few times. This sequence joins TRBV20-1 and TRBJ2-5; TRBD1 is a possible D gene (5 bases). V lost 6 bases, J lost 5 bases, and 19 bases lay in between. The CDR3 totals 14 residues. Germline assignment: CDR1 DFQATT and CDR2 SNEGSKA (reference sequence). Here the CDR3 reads CSAEPGLGGETQYF. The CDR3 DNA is TGCAGTGCAGAGCCAGGGCTAGGTGGGGAGACCCAGTACTTC.

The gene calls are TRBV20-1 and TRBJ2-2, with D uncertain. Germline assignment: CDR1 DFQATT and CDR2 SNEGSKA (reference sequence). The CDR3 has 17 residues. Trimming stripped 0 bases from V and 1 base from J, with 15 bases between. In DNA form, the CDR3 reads TGCAGTGCTAGAGATATTCGATTGGGATGGAACACCGGGGAGCTGTTTTTT. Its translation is CSARDIRLGWNTGELFF.